This TCR beta chain was sequenced during a study of technical replicates of blood from several donors. Trimming pared 5 bases from V and 1 base from J, leaving 11 bases between. Looked up from germline, CDR1 is GTSNPN and CDR2 is SVGIG (reference sequence). The CDR3 contains 13 residues. This clone was recorded only once. Clones were sequenced by immunoSEQ multiplex PCR, and TCRdb holds only the in-frame ones, with some missing. Of about 70,000 clones detected, roughly 92% appear once; the ten largest clones hold approximately 0.4%. The receptor was isolated from a human donor in good health. Sample: T cells isolated from PBMCs. The genes are TRBV30 and TRBJ1-1; possible D gene TRBD1, 5 bases. The CDR3 DNA sequence: TGTGCCTGGGCCTTGGGGGGGAACACTGAAGCTTTCTTT. Translated, it gives CAWALGGNTEAFF.